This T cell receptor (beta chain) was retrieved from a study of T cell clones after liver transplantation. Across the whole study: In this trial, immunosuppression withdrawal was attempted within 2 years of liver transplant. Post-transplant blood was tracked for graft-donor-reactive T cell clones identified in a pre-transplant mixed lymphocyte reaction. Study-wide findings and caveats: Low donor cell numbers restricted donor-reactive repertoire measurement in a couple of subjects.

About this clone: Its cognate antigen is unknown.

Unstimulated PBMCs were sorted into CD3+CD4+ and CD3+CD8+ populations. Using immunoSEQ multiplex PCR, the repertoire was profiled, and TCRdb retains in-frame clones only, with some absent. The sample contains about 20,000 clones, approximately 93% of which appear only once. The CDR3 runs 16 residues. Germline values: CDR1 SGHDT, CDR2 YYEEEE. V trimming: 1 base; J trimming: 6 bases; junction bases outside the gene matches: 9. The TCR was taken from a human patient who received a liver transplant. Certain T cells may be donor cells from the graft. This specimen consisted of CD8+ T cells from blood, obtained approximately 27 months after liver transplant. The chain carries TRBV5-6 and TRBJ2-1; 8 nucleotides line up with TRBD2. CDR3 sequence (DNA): TGTGCCAGCAGCTTGTCGTTAGCGGGATTAGTCAATGAGCAGTTCTTC. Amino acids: CASSLSLAGLVNEQFF.